The sequence of this T cell receptor (beta chain) was determined in a study of Ad26.COV2.S vaccination and SARS-CoV-2 variants. Study summary: The authors gave Ad26.COV2.S intramuscularly, either once or twice 56 days apart.

The method was immunoSEQ multiplex PCR; TCRdb's version includes in-frame clones alone and lacks a portion of them. The sample includes approximately 350,000 clones, 83% of them seen just once. Stated treatment: around 19 received Ad26.COV2.S at low or high dose, single or two shots; 5 received placebo; per-sample allocation not given. The study sampled participants on day 63 after the first vaccine or placebo injection. Study-level results: Recipients of either vaccine or placebo displayed similar breadth of non-spike TCRs.

CDR1 and CDR2 from the germline V gene are SGHRS and YFSETQ. The trim removed 2 bases at V and 3 bases at J, leaving 9 bases unmatched. The CDR3 spans 18 residues. This clone was observed a handful of times. What it binds is not known. This receptor was obtained from a person aged 18-60 years who received the Ad26.COV2.S COVID-19 vaccine or a placebo. The sequences come from peripheral blood, collected in a trial of Ad26.COV2.S vaccine versus placebo. The chain links TRBV5-1 to TRBJ2-1; 12 bases fit TRBD2. The CDR3 nucleotides read TGCGCCAGCAGCTTCGGGACTAGCGGGCAACCAGTCTACAATGAGCAGTTCTTC. Protein sequence: CASSFGTSGQPVYNEQFF.